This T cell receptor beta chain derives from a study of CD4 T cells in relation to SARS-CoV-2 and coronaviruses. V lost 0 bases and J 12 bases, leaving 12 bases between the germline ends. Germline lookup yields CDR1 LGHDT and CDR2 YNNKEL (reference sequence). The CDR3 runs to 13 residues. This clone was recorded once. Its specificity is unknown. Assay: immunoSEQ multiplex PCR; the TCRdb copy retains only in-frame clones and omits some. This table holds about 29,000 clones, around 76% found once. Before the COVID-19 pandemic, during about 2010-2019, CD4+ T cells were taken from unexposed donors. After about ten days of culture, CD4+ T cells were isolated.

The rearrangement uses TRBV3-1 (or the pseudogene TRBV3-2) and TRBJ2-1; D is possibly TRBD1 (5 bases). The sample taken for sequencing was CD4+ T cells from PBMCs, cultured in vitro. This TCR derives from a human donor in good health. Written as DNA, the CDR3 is TGTGCCAGCAGCCAAGAATGGCTCCAGGGGCAGTTCTTC. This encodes CASSQEWLQGQFF.